What follows are 15 T cell receptor beta chains derived from one specimen sequenced in a study of CD8 T cells in Susac syndrome. Reverse transcription of about 0.5 to 1 ug RNA was carried out with random hexamers. In TCRdb, the immunoSEQ multiplex PCR reads were re-called with MiXCR into one record per CDR3 protein. The sample lists approximately 46,000 distinct CDR3 sequences; about 92% were seen once. The source material was CD8+ T cells from PBMCs. The receptors derive from a human donor in good health.

The rearrangement uses TRBV20-1 and TRBJ2-7, with D possibly being TRBD1 or TRBD2 (5 bases each). V lost 4 bases, J lost 2 bases, and 21 bases lay in between. The CDR3 has 16 residues. The germline V gene encodes CDR1 DFQATT and CDR2 SNEGSKA (reference sequence). Here the CDR3 reads CSAKVDGAKFTYEQYF. In DNA, the CDR3 is TGCAGTGCTAAGGTGGACGGGGCCAAATTCACCTACGAGCAGTACTTC.

J is TRBJ1-1 and V is TRBV27; no reliable D call. The V gene lost 6 bases and the J gene lost 1 base, with 9 bases spanning the gap. The germline gives CDR1 MNHEY, CDR2 SMNVEV (reference sequence). The CDR3 is made up of 13 amino acids. The DNA of the CDR3 is TGTGCCAGCAGATCAGTTCCGAACACTGAAGCTTTCTTT. Translated: CASRSVPNTEAFF.

V usage is TRBV20-1 and J usage is TRBJ2-1; TRBD2 matches at 7 bases. The CDR3 runs 15 residues. The J segment lost 6 bases and the V segment lost 0 bases, leaving 8 bases of the junction unmatched. Germline loops: CDR1 DFQATT, CDR2 SNEGSKA (reference sequence). The CDR3 sequence is CSARDILAETNEQFF. The CDR3 nucleotides read TGCAGTGCTAGAGACATCCTAGCGGAAACCAATGAGCAGTTCTTC.

This clonotype was recorded once. The gene calls are TRBV29-1 and TRBJ2-3; D remains ambiguous. Germline-derived CDR1 and CDR2 are SQVTM and ANQGSEA. This CDR3 contains 10 residues. V lost 4 bases to trimming and J lost 5 bases, with 4 bases between them. The CDR3 sequence is CSVAIDTQYF. CDR3 sequence (DNA): TGCAGCGTTGCAATAGATACGCAGTATTTT.

In this sample, this clonotype turned up once. The rearrangement links TRBV27 to TRBJ2-1; 7 bases map to TRBD2. There are 16 residues in the CDR3. Germline values: CDR1 MNHEY, CDR2 SMNVEV (reference sequence). After removal of 5 bases from V and 2 bases from J, the junction contained 9 bases not matched to a gene. CDR3 sequence (DNA): TGTGCCAGCAGTCCCCTCGGGGGAGGGGCCTACAATGAGCAGTTCTTC. It specifies CASSPLGGGAYNEQFF.

This rearrangement joins TRBV20-1 to TRBJ1-5, with D hard to call. Between the trimmed V and J ends, which lost 3 bases and 3 bases, there was a span of 12 bases. The V gene's germline CDR1 is DFQATT and CDR2 SNEGSKA (reference sequence). This CDR3 is 14 amino acids long. Here the CDR3 reads CSASPGQPNQPQHF. The CDR3 bases are TGCAGTGCTAGCCCCGGCCAGCCCAATCAGCCCCAGCATTTT.

The chain uses TRBV2 and TRBJ2-7, with D maybe TRBD1 (6 bases). CDR3 length: 15 residues. V lost 0 bases and J lost 4, with 13 bases in between. Per germline, CDR1 SNHLY and CDR2 FYNNEI. The CDR3, as DNA: TGTGCCAGCAGTGAAGCGCTAGTGGGGGCTTACGAGCAGTACTTC. Translated: CASSEALVGAYEQYF. Using reference TRBV2 and TRBJ2-7 for the parts outside the CDR3, the full variable domain is EPEVTQTPSHQVTQMGQEVILRCVPISNHLYFYWYRQILGQKVEFLVSFYNNEISEKSEIFDDQFSVERPDGSNFTLKIRSTKLEDSAMYFCASSEALVGAYEQYFGPGTRLTVT.

The J gene is TRBJ2-1, the V gene TRBV6-5; 11 bases agree with TRBD2. Germline V gene lookup returns CDR1 MNHEY and CDR2 SVGAGI. The CDR3 loop spans 16 amino acids. Trimming removed 0 bases from V and 3 bases from J; junction bases left unmatched: 1. The CDR3 sequence: CASSYSLAGGYNEQFF. In DNA, the CDR3 is TGTGCCAGCAGTTACTCCCTAGCGGGAGGCTACAATGAGCAGTTCTTC.

The chain combines TRBV27 with TRBJ2-1; 10 bases are shared with TRBD2. The germline V gene has CDR1 MNHEY and CDR2 SMNVEV (reference sequence). Trimming at V came to 8 bases and at J to 3 bases, leaving 13 bases not matched to a gene. CDR3 size: 17 residues. The CDR3 here is CASRTIYGLAVYNEQFF. The CDR3 nucleotides are TGTGCCAGCCGAACCATTTACGGACTAGCGGTCTACAATGAGCAGTTCTTC.

The rearrangement joins TRBV28 to TRBJ2-7; 11 positions agree with TRBD1. J was trimmed by 5 bases and V by 5 bases; bases with no gene match: 11. Germline V gives CDR1 MDHEN, CDR2 SYDVKM. CDR3 length: 16 residues. The CDR3 DNA is TGTGCCAGCAGTCCTCGTCCCGGACAGGGGGCCCACGAGCAGTACTTC. Its protein is CASSPRPGQGAHEQYF.

The J gene is TRBJ2-1, the V gene TRBV7-2; TRBD2 agrees at 8 bases. Per the germline V gene, CDR1 is SGHTA and CDR2 is FQGNSA. This CDR3 region has 15 residues. The V gene end was trimmed by 4 bases and the J gene end by 3 bases; junction bases not matched to a gene: 5. This CDR3 is CASSSLADGYNEQFF. CDR3 bases: TGTGCCAGCAGCTCACTAGCGGACGGCTACAATGAGCAGTTCTTC.

This clonotype turned up a few times. For the CDR3, the DNA is TGTGCCAGCAGTTTAGCGCTCGACAGGCCGTACAATGAGCAGTTCTTC. Translated: CASSLALDRPYNEQFF. The gene calls are TRBV12-3 or TRBV12-4 and TRBJ2-1, with D maybe TRBD1 (6 bases). This CDR3 comprises 16 residues. The V gene lost 0 bases and the J gene lost 4 bases, with 13 bases spanning the gap.

This clonotype appeared once. The V and J genes are TRBV4-1 and TRBJ2-7; D call uncertain. The CDR3 contains 15 residues. Trimming cost V 0 bases and J 1 base, with 10 bases left between them. Germline V gene lookup returns CDR1 MGHRA and CDR2 YSYEKL. The CDR3 nucleotides read TGCGCCAGCAGCCAAGATCCTCCCCCATCCTACGAGCAGTACTTC. As protein: CASSQDPPPSYEQYF.

This clonotype was recorded a few times. V is TRBV4-2 and J is TRBJ2-5; D is possibly TRBD2 (6 bases). CDR3 size: 13 residues. CDR1 is LGHNA and CDR2 is YNFKEQ in the germline V gene. The germline V and J ends were trimmed by 4 bases and 4 bases, with 10 bases remaining between them. The CDR3 coding sequence is TGTGCCAGCAGCCTACCCGGGGGAGAGACCCAGTACTTC. Its translation is CASSLPGGETQYF.

The chain couples TRBV13 to TRBJ2-1, with TRBD1 identical over 11 bases. V lost 5 bases to trimming and J lost 6 bases; unmatched junction nucleotides: 6. The germline CDR1 and CDR2 sequences are PRHDT and FYEKMQ (reference sequence). The length of the CDR3 is 15 residues. CDR3 in DNA: TGTGCCAGCAGCCTGGGACAGGGGGACATCAATGAGCAGTTCTTC. Translation: CASSLGQGDINEQFF.